This TCR beta chain emerged from a study of long-term antiretroviral therapy in people with HIV. An immunoSEQ assay, version v3.0, was performed at survey level. Here immunoSEQ multiplex PCR was the method, and the copy in TCRdb shows in-frame clones only, minus some. The sample records approximately 17,000 clones, around four fifths being singletons. General study results and limits: All time points showed a repertoire dominated by clones expanded before ART.

The table lists this clone with a count of one. Its antigen is unidentified. The J segment lost 6 bases and the V segment lost 3 bases, leaving 11 bases of the junction unmatched. Germline V gene data show CDR1 as SQVTM and CDR2 as ANQGSEA. This CDR3 contains 16 residues. The J gene is TRBJ2-1, the V gene TRBV29-1; 10 bases are a match to TRBD2. The sequenced sample was unsorted PBMCs, obtained roughly 2.5 years before starting antiretroviral therapy. The sequence came from a woman aged 50 to 65 with HIV. CDR3 in amino acids: CSVDHELAGYLNEQFF. The CDR3 nucleotides are TGCAGCGTTGATCACGAACTAGCGGGGTACCTCAATGAGCAGTTCTTC.